This T cell receptor beta chain was sequenced in a study of identical twins. Unique molecular identifiers were present on the cDNA, and a universal primer site came from template switching. TCRdb analysed the 5' RACE reads with MiXCR anew, one entry per CDR3 protein. The sample carries about 220,000 distinct CDR3 sequences, approximately 7.3% recorded once. Deletions cut 5 bases from V and 4 bases from J, with 12 bases between. The CDR3 totals 13 residues. Germline loops: CDR1 DFQATT, CDR2 SNEGSKA (reference sequence). This clonotype was observed at least ten times. These sequences were also reported in another study, on yellow fever vaccine responses in identical twins.

The rearrangement joins TRBV20-1 to TRBJ2-1; possible D gene TRBD2, 5 bases. Sequencing input: CD8+ T cells sorted from blood. This receptor was identified in a woman between 18 and 29 years old in good health. The chain's CDR3 is CSAWARTYNEQFF. Here the CDR3 DNA reads TGCAGTGCTTGGGCTAGGACTTACAATGAGCAGTTCTTC.